A single sample gave rise to the 29 T cell receptor beta chains below, sequenced in a study of CD8+CD57+ T cells in acquired aplastic anemia. Individuals selected for sequencing had exhibited CD8+CD57+ cell expansion on flow cytometry. The TCR beta profiling, which covered VDJ combination and CDR3 sequence, was carried out using genomic DNA as the template. TCRdb recomputed calls from the reads with MiXCR, one row per CDR3 protein. This sample has around 430,000 distinct CDR3 sequences, with 25% to 40% found just once. Sequencing was done on a sample of sorted CD4+, CD8+, or CD8+CD57+ T cells (not recorded which) from PBMCs. The receptors were gathered from a human donor with aplastic anemia.

The DNA of the CDR3 is TGCGCCAGCAGCGCCGGGACAGCCGCGAACACCGGGGAGCTGTTTTTT. It yields the protein CASSAGTAANTGELFF. The chain combines TRBV5-1 with TRBJ2-2, with 7 bases fitting TRBD1. V shed 4 bases, J shed 0 bases, and the junction held 6 bases outside the gene matches. The CDR3 sequence is 16 residues long. Germline V gives CDR1 SGHRS, CDR2 YFSETQ. The full variable domain, its missing parts supplied by reference TRBV5-1 and TRBJ2-2, is KAGVTQTPRYLIKTRGQQVTLSCSPISGHRSVSWYQQTPGQGLQFLFEYFSETQRNKGNFPGRFSGRQFSNSRSEMNVSTLELGDSALYLCASSAGTAANTGELFFGEGSRLTVL.

This clonotype was seen repeatedly, ten times or more. The chain is built from TRBV15 and TRBJ1-5, with a weak D call TRBD1 (6 bases). CDR1 LNHNV and CDR2 YYDKDF come from the germline V gene (reference sequence). This CDR3 has 13 amino acids. V gave up 0 bases and J gave up 11 bases, with 11 bases separating them. The DNA of the CDR3 is TGTGCCACCAGCAGAGATCCAGGGGCCGCCCAGCATTTT. Amino acid sequence: CATSRDPGAAQHF.

The sample holds many counts of this clonotype. The CDR3 sequence: CATSRETGAYGYTF. For the CDR3, the DNA is TGTGCCACCAGCAGGGAAACAGGGGCCTATGGCTACACCTTC. V usage is TRBV15 and J usage is TRBJ1-2; 7 positions match TRBD1. J was trimmed by 4 bases and V by 3 bases; bases with no gene match: 5. Germline CDR1 is LNHNV and CDR2 is YYDKDF (reference sequence). The CDR3 runs 14 residues. Full variable domain (missing parts from reference TRBV15 and TRBJ1-2): DAMVIQNPRYQVTQFGKPVTLSCSQTLNHNVMYWYQQKSSQAPKLLFHYYDKDFNNEADTPDNFQSRRPNTSFCFLDIRSPGLGDTAMYLCATSRETGAYGYTFGSGTRLTVV.

The rearrangement links TRBV15 to TRBJ1-2; tentatively, D is TRBD1 (5 bases). This CDR3 contains 14 residues. V was cut by 7 bases and J by 4 bases, with 16 bases left in between. From germline, CDR1 is LNHNV and CDR2 YYDKDF (reference sequence). DNA for the CDR3: TGTGCCACCATCGTGAGGGGACGGGTCTATGGCTACACCTTC. It yields the protein CATIVRGRVYGYTF.

This clonotype showed up many times. CDR3 in amino acids: CASRGVGAEAFF. As DNA, the CDR3 is TGCGCCAGCAGGGGCGTCGGCGCTGAAGCTTTCTTT. V is TRBV10-2 and J is TRBJ1-1, with D hard to call. The CDR3 has 12 residues. Between the trimmed V and J ends, which lost 6 bases and 6 bases, there was a span of 11 bases. Germline lookup yields CDR1 WSHSY and CDR2 SAAADI.

The chain combines TRBV29-1 with TRBJ2-7; D is possibly TRBD1 or TRBD2 (6 bases each). Trimming left V 8 bases short and J 3 bases short, with 14 bases between. The germline V gene has CDR1 SQVTM and CDR2 ANQGSEA. The CDR3 is 12 residues long. In DNA, the CDR3 is TGCAGCTTGGTGGGGGGCAACTACGAGCAGTACTTC. The encoded protein is CSLVGGNYEQYF.

Ten or more counts support this clonotype. The gene calls are TRBV19 and TRBJ1-1; D ambiguous. V was trimmed by 3 bases and J by 1 base, leaving 3 bases between them. CDR1 and CDR2 from the germline V gene are LNHDA and SQIVND (reference sequence). CDR3 length: 12 residues. The CDR3 DNA follows: TGTGCCAGTAGTATGGGGAACACTGAAGCTTTCTTT. As protein: CASSMGNTEAFF.

A few counts support this clonotype. One base away lies a much larger clone, so this may be a sequencing read error. This is likely a read error, given that the CDR3 carries no conserved phenylalanine or tryptophan at its end. The CDR3 DNA reads as TGCAGCGTTGCGTTCGGGTTCACAGATACGCAGTATCTT. Translated, it gives CSVAFGFTDTQYL. This chain links TRBV29-1 with TRBJ2-3; D ambiguous. V was shortened by 4 bases and J by 2 bases, with 10 bases between the two germline ends. From germline, CDR1 is SQVTM and CDR2 ANQGSEA. This CDR3 has 13 amino acids.

The chain couples TRBV20-1 to TRBJ2-2, with TRBD1 matching 10 bases. V shed 5 bases, J shed 2 bases, and the junction held 5 bases outside the gene matches. CDR1 is DFQATT and CDR2 is SNEGSKA in the germline V gene (reference sequence). The CDR3 sequence is 15 residues long. The CDR3 DNA sequence: TGCAGTGCTGTACGACAGGGGGCTAACACCGGGGAGCTGTTTTTT. Translation: CSAVRQGANTGELFF.

This clonotype has a handful of counts. The V call is TRBV13, the J call TRBJ2-7, with D unresolved. The CDR3 loop spans 13 amino acids. Trimming pared 0 bases from V and 3 bases from J, leaving 6 bases between. Germline assignment: CDR1 PRHDT and CDR2 FYEKMQ (reference sequence). Written as DNA, the CDR3 is TGTGCCAGCAGCTTAGGTGTAGGCTACGAGCAGTACTTC. Translated, it gives CASSLGVGYEQYF. Full variable domain (outside the CDR3, taken from reference TRBV13 and TRBJ2-7): AAGVIQSPRHLIKEKRETATLKCYPIPRHDTVYWYQQGPGQDPQFLISFYEKMQSDKGSIPDRFSAQQFSDYHSELNMSSLELGDSALYFCASSLGVGYEQYFGPGTRLTVT.

This clonotype has only a few counts. This chain joins TRBV20-1 and TRBJ2-1, with 15 bases aligning to TRBD2. V lost 5 bases and J lost 9; bases outside the gene matches: 5. This CDR3 spans 14 amino acids. CDR1 and CDR2 (germline): DFQATT, SNEGSKA (reference sequence). The CDR3 reads CSAWTSGRALEQFF. CDR3 in DNA: TGCAGTGCTTGGACTAGCGGGAGGGCCCTTGAGCAGTTCTTC.

The rearrangement joins TRBV2 to TRBJ2-7; D not certain. Trimming shortened V by 5 bases and J by 2 bases, and 10 bases separated the two germline ends. The CDR3 contains 13 residues. Germline loops: CDR1 SNHLY, CDR2 FYNNEI. In DNA form, the CDR3 reads TGTGCCAGCAGTTTAACCTCCACCTACGAGCAGTACTTC. This gives the protein CASSLTSTYEQYF.

The sample holds a few counts of this clonotype. The chain has TRBV6-2 or TRBV6-3 and TRBJ2-3; 7 nucleotides line up with TRBD2. This CDR3 comprises 16 residues. The germline gives CDR1 MNHEY, CDR2 SVGEGT. Trimming at V came to 1 base and at J to 2 bases, leaving 6 bases not matched to a gene. The DNA for the CDR3 is TGTGCCAGCAGTTACTGGCAGAAGCGGGACACAGATACGCAGTATTTT. The encoded protein is CASSYWQKRDTDTQYF.

This clonotype was counted many times. V is TRBV30 and J is TRBJ1-6; D is uncertain. Germline V gene lookup returns CDR1 GTSNPN and CDR2 SVGIG (reference sequence). The CDR3 consists of 12 residues. Trimming cost V 4 bases and J 8 bases, with 9 bases left between them. CDR3 sequence (DNA): TGTGCCTGGAACCGTGATGATTCACCCCTCCACTTT. It is translated as CAWNRDDSPLHF. Combining the CDR3 with reference TRBV30 and TRBJ1-6 gives the whole variable domain SQTIHQWPATLVQPVGSPLSLECTVEGTSNPNLYWYRQAAGRGLQLLFYSVGIGQISSEVPQNLSASRPQDRQFILSSKKLLLSDSGFYLCAWNRDDSPLHFGNGTRLTVT.

The chain employs TRBV6-2 or TRBV6-3 and TRBJ2-7; D possibly corresponds to TRBD2 (6 bases). The CDR3 covers 15 residues. Germline V gene sequence: CDR1 MNHEY, CDR2 SVGEGT. V was clipped by 6 bases and J by 5 bases, with 20 bases between them. The CDR3 DNA reads TGTGCCAGCAGATATCGCGGGGCCCTGAGGGACGAGCAGTACTTC. Its translation: CASRYRGALRDEQYF.

Remarks on this clonotype: Germline is not matched at one junction end, which may reflect a read error. The CDR3 is CASSYSGRGLGYGYTF. For the CDR3, the DNA is TGTGCCAGCAGTTACTCGGGCAGGGGGCTTGGCTATGGCTACACCTTC. The rearrangement joins TRBV10-3 to TRBJ1-2; 8 bases map to TRBD1. Germline values: CDR1 ENHRY, CDR2 SYGVKD. The CDR3 spans 16 residues.

V gene TRBV5-8 combines with J gene TRBJ2-7; 11 nucleotides match TRBD2. V trimming: 4 bases; J trimming: 7 bases; junction bases outside the gene matches: 10. Germline V gene data show CDR1 as SGHTS and CDR2 as YDEGEE. The CDR3 runs to 15 residues. This chain's CDR3 is CASSNPPSGRKEQYF. The CDR3, as DNA: TGTGCCAGCAGCAATCCACCTAGCGGGAGGAAGGAGCAGTACTTC. Supplemented by reference TRBV5-8 and TRBJ2-7, the full variable domain reads EAGVTQSPTHLIKTRGQQATLRCSPISGHTSVYWYQQALGLGLQFLLWYDEGEERNRGNFPPRFSGRQFPNYSSELNVNALELEDSALYLCASSNPPSGRKEQYFGPGTRLTVT.

This rearrangement joins TRBV25-1 to TRBJ1-6; D is undetermined. Looked up from germline, CDR1 is MGHDK and CDR2 is SYGVNS. CDR3 length: 15 residues. V gave up 7 bases and J gave up 9 bases, with 19 bases separating them. CDR3 region: CASNTLAGSGSPLHF. DNA for the CDR3: TGTGCCAGCAATACCTTGGCGGGTAGTGGTTCACCCCTCCACTTT.

To note about this clonotype: This sequence may be a read error, since a much larger clone differs from it by one base. The final CDR3 position lacks the conserved phenylalanine or tryptophan, pointing to a likely read error. V usage is TRBV4-2 and J usage is TRBJ1-6, with D unclear. V lost 5 bases, J lost 8 bases, and 13 bases lay in between. Germline CDR1 is LGHNA and CDR2 is YNFKEQ. The CDR3 sequence is 14 residues long. The CDR3 reads CASSRRTDHSPLHL. Written as DNA, the CDR3 is TGTGCCAGCAGCAGAAGGACGGATCATTCACCCCTCCACCTT.

This clonotype has more than one count but fewer than ten. This chain joins TRBV6-2 or TRBV6-3 and TRBJ1-2; tentative D call: TRBD1 (5 bases). CDR1 MNHEY and CDR2 SVGEGT come from the germline V gene. The CDR3 length is 13 residues. Trimming took 3 bases from V and 7 from J, leaving 12 bases between them. CDR3 sequence: CASSYGGSAGYTF. For the CDR3, the DNA is TGTGCCAGCAGTTATGGGGGGTCAGCTGGCTACACCTTC.

With regard to this clonotype: A much bigger clone sits one base away, suggesting this may be a read error. V is TRBV20-1 and J is TRBJ2-7; D may be TRBD2 (6 bases). The CDR3 has 13 amino acids. From germline, CDR1 is DFQATT and CDR2 SNEGSKA (reference sequence). Trimming stripped 0 bases from V and 6 bases from J, with 12 bases between. In DNA, the CDR3 is TGCAGTGCTAGAGATAGGGACTCGGGCGAGCAGTACTTC. Its translation: CSARDRDSGEQYF.

The chain has TRBV6-1 and TRBJ1-6, with D perhaps matching TRBD1 (5 bases). Trimming stripped 0 bases from V and 8 bases from J, with 20 bases between. The CDR3 is 18 amino acids. CDR1 and CDR2 (germline): MNHNS, SASEGT. The CDR3 loop reads CASSEAGEMGLVDSPLHF. The DNA of the CDR3 is TGTGCCAGCAGTGAAGCGGGGGAGATGGGGTTGGTGGATTCACCCCTCCACTTT.

This clonotype was recorded a few times. The chain has TRBV7-2 and TRBJ1-1; no clear D. Germline values: CDR1 SGHTA, CDR2 FQGNSA. The V end lost 0 bases, the J end lost 7 bases, and 12 bases lay between the germline ends. This CDR3 region has 14 residues. In DNA, the CDR3 is TGTGCCAGCAGCTTAGCTCGATTTTTTGGTGAAGCTTTCTTT. Its protein product is CASSLARFFGEAFF.

On this clonotype: The junction differs from germline at one of its ends, possibly a read error. The genes are TRBV12-3 or TRBV12-4 and TRBJ2-5, with D perhaps assigned TRBD1 or TRBD2 (5 bases each). The CDR3 is 17 amino acids. The CDR3 protein is CASSFRVDGKGEETQYF. The CDR3 region has the DNA TGTGCCAGTAGTTTCAGGGTTGACGGGAAAGGTGAGGAGACCCAGTACTTC.

This clonotype came up many times. V gene TRBV19 combines with J gene TRBJ2-1, with 8 bases lining up with TRBD2. This CDR3 has 15 amino acids. J gave up 7 bases and V 0 bases, and 5 bases lay outside the gene matches. Looked up from germline, CDR1 is LNHDA and CDR2 is SQIVND (reference sequence). CDR3: CASSIDGGAGNEQFF. CDR3 nucleotide sequence: TGTGCCAGTAGTATAGACGGGGGGGCGGGTAATGAGCAGTTCTTC.

This clonotype was seen at least ten times. Compared with germline, one end of the junction differs, possibly owing to a read error. The gene calls are TRBV20-1 and TRBJ2-1; TRBD2 might be the D (6 bases). Germline-derived CDR1 and CDR2 are DFQATT and SNEGSKA (reference sequence). This CDR3 region has 12 residues. The CDR3 bases are TGCAGTGCTAGTTCCCAATCGAGCGGGTGGCGCTTC. Translated: CSASSQSSGWRF.

The sample holds a few counts of this clonotype. This chain uses TRBV27 with TRBJ1-6; D remains ambiguous. Trimming pared 0 bases from V and 10 bases from J, leaving 4 bases between. The CDR3 totals 12 residues. Per the germline V gene, CDR1 is MNHEY and CDR2 is SMNVEV (reference sequence). DNA for the CDR3: TGTGCCAGCAGTTTATCGGCGTCACCCCTCCACTTT. Its protein product is CASSLSASPLHF.

The rearrangement uses TRBV7-9 and TRBJ1-1; tentative D call: TRBD1 (6 bases). The ends were cut back, 9 bases at V and 1 base at J, with 9 bases in the middle. The CDR3 loop spans 12 amino acids. CDR1 is SEHNR and CDR2 is FQNEAQ in the germline V gene (reference sequence). CDR3 nucleotides: TGTGCCAGTACGGGGGCGAACACTGAAGCTTTCTTT. The encoded protein is CASTGANTEAFF.

The J gene is TRBJ1-4, the V gene TRBV20-1; a possible D gene is TRBD1 (6 bases). V was cut by 1 base and J by 8 bases, with 14 bases left in between. Looked up from germline, CDR1 is DFQATT and CDR2 is SNEGSKA (reference sequence). The CDR3 extends over 14 amino acids. This CDR3 reads CSARASPGGEKLFF. The CDR3, as DNA: TGCAGTGCTAGAGCCAGCCCCGGGGGCGAAAAACTGTTTTTT.